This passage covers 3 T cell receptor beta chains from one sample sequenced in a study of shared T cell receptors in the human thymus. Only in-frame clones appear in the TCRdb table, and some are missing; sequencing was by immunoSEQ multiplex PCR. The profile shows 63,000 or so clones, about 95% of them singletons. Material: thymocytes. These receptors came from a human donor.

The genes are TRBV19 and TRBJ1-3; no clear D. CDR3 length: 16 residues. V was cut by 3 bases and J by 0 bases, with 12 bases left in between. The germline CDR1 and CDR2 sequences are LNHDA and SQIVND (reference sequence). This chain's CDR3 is CASSIGPKHSGNTIYF. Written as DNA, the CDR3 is TGTGCCAGTAGTATCGGGCCGAAGCACTCTGGAAACACCATATATTTT.

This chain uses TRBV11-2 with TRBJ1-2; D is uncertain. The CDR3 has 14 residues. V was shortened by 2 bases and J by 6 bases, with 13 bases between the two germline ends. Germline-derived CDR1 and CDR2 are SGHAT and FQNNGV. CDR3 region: CASSLLGPRHGYTF. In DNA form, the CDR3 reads TGTGCCAGCAGCTTACTAGGACCTCGACATGGCTACACCTTC.

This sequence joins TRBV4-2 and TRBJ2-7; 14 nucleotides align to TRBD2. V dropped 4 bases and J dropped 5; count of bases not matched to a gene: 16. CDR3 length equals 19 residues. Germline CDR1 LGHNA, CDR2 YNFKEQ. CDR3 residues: CASSPSRLAGGGGWNEQYF. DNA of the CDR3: TGTGCCAGCAGCCCCTCCCGACTAGCGGGGGGGGGCGGGTGGAACGAGCAGTACTTC.